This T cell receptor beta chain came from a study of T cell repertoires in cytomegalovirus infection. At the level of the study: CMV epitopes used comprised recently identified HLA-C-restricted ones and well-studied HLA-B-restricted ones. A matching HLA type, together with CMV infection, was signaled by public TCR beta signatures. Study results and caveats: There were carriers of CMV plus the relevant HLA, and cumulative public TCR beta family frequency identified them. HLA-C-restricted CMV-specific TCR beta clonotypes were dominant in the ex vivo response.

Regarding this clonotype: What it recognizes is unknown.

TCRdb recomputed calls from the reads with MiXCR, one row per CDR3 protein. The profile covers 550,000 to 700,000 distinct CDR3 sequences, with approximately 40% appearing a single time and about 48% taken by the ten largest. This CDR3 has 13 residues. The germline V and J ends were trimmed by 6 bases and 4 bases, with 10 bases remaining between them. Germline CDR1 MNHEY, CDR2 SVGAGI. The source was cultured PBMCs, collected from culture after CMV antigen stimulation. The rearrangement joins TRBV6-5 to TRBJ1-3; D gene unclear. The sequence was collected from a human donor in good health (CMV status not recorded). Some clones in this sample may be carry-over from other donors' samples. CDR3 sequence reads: CASSYGGGNTIYF. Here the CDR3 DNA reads TGTGCCAGCAGCTATGGAGGAGGAAACACCATATATTTT.